This entry describes one T cell receptor (beta chain). Its cognate antigen has yet to be identified. Base qualities are missing; no much larger clone stands one base away. This sample is part of a study of blood T cell repertoires in COVID-19 (dated by TCRdb to about 2020). A note on the overall study: The collaborator samples originated in the United States, Italy and Spain and spanned the acute and convalescent phases of COVID-19. Where HLA class I and class II types were available, the types were taken from metadata supplied by the sample provider, not from assay-based typing. Nearly every sample came with metadata listing a de-identified subject ID, COVID-19 status, age in years and sex. Deeply sampled blood TCRbeta repertoires from subjects exposed to, actively infected with, or recovered from COVID-19 were included in the dataset. The samples were drawn from two sources: the first 160 participants of the ongoing ImmuneRACE study, and 1,200 or so subjects contributed by 6 global collaborators. The prospective study material was composed of cDNA or gDNA derived from T cells, B-cell-depleted T cells, or PBMCs. A freely available public database, intended as a resource for researchers studying the immune response to SARS-CoV-2, is where the repertoires were released.

TCRbeta CDR3 regions were amplified from genomic DNA by means of the immunoSEQ Assay, a bias-controlled multiplex PCR. Concerning the study's data processing: The number of nucleated cells in each sample was estimated from the amplification of reference gene primers within the assay. To quantify the absolute abundance of each unique TCRbeta CDR3 rearrangement, sequence reads were collapsed and filtered. For each sample, productive Simpson clonality was calculated by taking the square root of Simpson's diversity index across productive rearrangements. The source is immuneACCESS, and TCRdb retained only in-frame sequences with V and J called. Part of the clones is not carried over; for the studies checked, unresolved V genes explain less than half of this, and the remainder is unexplained. The V and J calls and clone size come from that table; D and trimming were worked out from the DNA. The sample data list 16,000 or so clones, and about 89% of these were observed just once. The ten largest clones add up to 9% to 12% of the sample.

What the work shows at the level of the full study, not this receptor alone: Clinical and demographic metadata were provided uncurated, with the amount varying by source and participant.

Collaborating institutions collected whole blood in K2EDTA tubes following their own protocols. For TCRbeta analysis, collaborator samples were shipped as frozen whole blood, as isolated PBMCs, or as DNA extracted from either sample type. CDR1 MGHDK and CDR2 SYGVNS were looked up in the germline V gene. The cysteine opens and the phenylalanine closes a CDR3 of 14 amino acids. The kept DNA is CDR3 alone, 42 bases in frame from the first base. V is trimmed back by 2 bases and J by 1 base, and the junction contains 1 base that no gene match accounts for. Sequenced input: peripheral blood. The rearranged chain carries TRBV25-1 and TRBJ1-1, with TRBD1 matching 7 junction bases. This TCR was sampled from a man older than 75 with acute or convalescent COVID-19. The DNA sequence follows: TGTGCCAGCAGTGAAACAGGGGAGAACACTGAAGCTTTCTTT. Translated, it reads CASSETGENTEAFF. Reference TRBV25-1 and TRBJ1-1 genes cover what lies past the CDR3, so the full variable domain is EADIYQTPRYLVIGTGKKITLECSQTMGHDKMYWYQQDPGMELHLIHYSYGVNSTEKGDLSSESTVSRIRTEHFPLTLESARPSHTSQYLCASSETGENTEAFFGQGTRLTVV.